The clone carrying this T cell receptor (beta chain) was recorded only once. The antigen is not known. The data derive from a study of T cell responses to AZD1222 COVID-19 vaccine. Study-wide results and limits: Unmutated variant regions are reportedly targeted by nearly half of spike-specific TCRs. Donors, mostly white British, included more females; clonal diversity was possibly underestimated. Vaccination with two AZD1222 doses was followed by a rise in Spike-specific TCR breadth and depth. Repertoires were obtained only post-peak T cell response.

The J segment lost 7 bases and the V segment lost 2 bases, leaving 2 bases of the junction unmatched. This CDR3 is 14 amino acids long. Germline V CDR1 and CDR2: MNHEY, SVGAGI. Measured with immunoSEQ multiplex PCR; TCRdb has only the in-frame clones, and not every one. The table includes some 96,000 clones, 85% to 90% detected once. The source of this sequence is an adult in good health. The sample consisted of peripheral blood, taken on day 0 of AZD1222 vaccination. The rearrangement links TRBV6-5 to TRBJ2-4; TRBD1 agrees at 10 bases. The CDR3 nucleotides read TGTGCCAGCAGTTACGGGACAGGGGAGAACATTCAGTACTTC. It codes for CASSYGTGENIQYF.